The 10 T cell receptor beta chains in this list originate from one sample, sequenced in a study of vaccination and CD4 T cells after COVID-19. These receptors lack a known antigen. At the Johns Hopkins FTIC core, DNA taken from cultured CD4+ T cells was sequenced by way of the Oncomine TCR Beta short-read assay. TCRdb reprocessed the PCR reads with MiXCR, giving one entry per CDR3 protein. This table holds 7,500 to 9,500 distinct CDR3 sequences, approximately 20% found once. Documented treatment: roughly ten-day PBMC culture with coronavirus spike peptide pools or control peptides (ViraFEST assay). This material consisted of CD4+ T cells from blood, cultured in vitro, taken after SARS-CoV-2 vaccination. Receptor source: a human donor who had recovered from COVID-19.

The genes are TRBV6-5 and TRBJ2-2, with D perhaps matching TRBD1 or TRBD2 (5 bases each). Trimming shortened V by 4 bases and J by 4 bases, and 16 bases separated the two germline ends. Per the germline V gene, CDR1 is MNHEY and CDR2 is SVGAGI. This CDR3 is 16 amino acids long. CDR3 protein: CASSSGTRGLTGELFF. The DNA of the CDR3 is TGTGCCAGCAGTTCCGGGACGAGAGGCCTCACCGGGGAGCTGTTTTTT.

By share of the sample, this clonotype is medium-sized (0.01 to 0.1%). The J gene is TRBJ2-5, the V gene TRBV11-3, with D uncertain. Per the germline V gene, CDR1 is SGHNT and CDR2 is YENEEA. The CDR3 spans 12 residues. Trimming stripped 0 bases from V and 5 bases from J, with 4 bases between. The CDR3, as DNA: TGTGCCAGCAGCTTAGATCCGGAGACCCAGTACTTC. Protein: CASSLDPETQYF.

By share of the sample, this clonotype is medium-sized. The V and J genes are TRBV10-1 and TRBJ2-1; no reliable D call. From germline, CDR1 is WNHNN and CDR2 SYGVQD (reference sequence). This CDR3 spans 16 amino acids. The V and J ends lost 4 bases and 8 bases respectively, with 21 bases between them. CDR3 loop: CASSGRRHSVGDEQFF. In DNA, the CDR3 is TGCGCCAGCAGTGGCCGGCGACATTCGGTTGGCGATGAGCAGTTCTTC.

The gene calls are TRBV29-1 and TRBJ2-2; weak D call: TRBD1 (6 bases). The V and J ends lost 4 bases and 0 bases respectively, with 9 bases between them. This CDR3 contains 14 residues. Germline CDR1 SQVTM, CDR2 ANQGSEA. DNA for the CDR3: TGCAGCGTTGCTGGACAGACGAACACCGGGGAGCTGTTTTTT. Its protein product is CSVAGQTNTGELFF.

The sample holds one count of this clonotype. The chain links TRBV9 to TRBJ2-5, with a tentative D call TRBD2 (6 bases). From germline, CDR1 is SGDLS and CDR2 YYNGEE. The V gene lost 4 bases and the J gene lost 6 bases, with 16 bases spanning the gap. This CDR3 region has 14 residues. CDR3 nucleotides: TGTGCCAGCAGCCCCCACCCGGGGGTCCAGACCCAGTACTTC. The encoded protein is CASSPHPGVQTQYF.

This clonotype has only a few counts. The gene calls are TRBV2 and TRBJ1-2; D uncertain. Between the trimmed V and J ends, which lost 8 bases and 11 bases, there was a span of 12 bases. Germline CDR1 and CDR2: SNHLY and FYNNEI. The CDR3 covers 10 residues. CDR3 loop: CASGGSMYTF. Written as DNA, the CDR3 is TGTGCCAGCGGCGGGTCGATGTACACCTTC.

This clonotype was seen a handful of times. J is TRBJ2-6 and V is TRBV24-1, with 10 bases fitting TRBD1. After removal of 9 bases from V and 2 bases from J, the junction contained 0 bases not matched to a gene. The V gene's germline CDR1 is KGHDR and CDR2 SFDVKD. There are 14 residues in the CDR3. CDR3 sequence reads: CATGTGAGANVLTF. The CDR3 DNA is TGTGCCACCGGGACAGGGGCTGGGGCCAACGTCCTGACTTTC.

This clonotype was found a few times. The V call is TRBV19, the J call TRBJ1-5, with 7 bases aligning to TRBD1. Germline V gives CDR1 LNHDA, CDR2 SQIVND (reference sequence). V lost 6 bases and J lost 2; bases outside the gene matches: 7. This CDR3 contains 15 residues. The CDR3 sequence is CASSPQGRGNQPQHF. The CDR3, as DNA: TGTGCCAGTAGCCCACAGGGGAGAGGCAATCAGCCCCAGCATTTT. The full variable domain, completed using reference TRBV19 and TRBJ1-5, is DGGITQSPKYLFRKEGQNVTLSCEQNLNHDAMYWYRQDPGQGLRLIYYSQIVNDFQKGDIAEGYSVSREKKESFPLTVTSAQKNPTAFYLCASSPQGRGNQPQHFGDGTRLSIL.

This clonotype came up a few times. The chain uses TRBV29-1 and TRBJ2-7; the D call may be TRBD1 or TRBD2 (5 bases each). The CDR3 length is 13 residues. The germline gives CDR1 SQVTM, CDR2 ANQGSEA. Between the trimmed V and J ends, which lost 6 bases and 2 bases, there was a span of 14 bases. The CDR3 protein is CSVGPGVTYEQYF. The DNA of the CDR3 is TGCAGCGTGGGACCCGGGGTAACCTACGAGCAGTACTTC.

This clonotype came up a few times. The DNA of the CDR3 is TGCAGTGCTAGAGTCCGGGACTTGTACTCCTACGAGCAGTACTTC. As protein: CSARVRDLYSYEQYF. The V gene is TRBV20-1, the J gene TRBJ2-7; tentative D call: TRBD2 (6 bases). V lost 1 base and J lost 0, with 13 bases in between. This CDR3 comprises 15 residues. Germline CDR1 DFQATT, CDR2 SNEGSKA (reference sequence).